This is a list of T cell receptor beta chains from one sample in a study of T cell repertoires in cytomegalovirus infection. From the reads, TCRdb called clonotypes with MiXCR, one entry per CDR3 protein. The sample shows approximately 390,000 distinct CDR3 sequences, around a third of them seen only once. Their target antigens are unknown. Source: cultured PBMCs, taken from culture after CMV antigen stimulation. The receptors derive from a human donor in good health (CMV status not recorded). Some clones in this sample may be carry-over from other donors' samples. Each CDR3 is given with its conserved first and last residue. D genes are given only for firm matches. For some rows the clone size is stated as once, few or many, or as a class when expanded; others skip it.

J gene	clone size	V gene	D gene	CDR3 protein	CDR3 DNA
TRBJ2-1	NA	TRBV18	NA	CASSLGDINLLHEQFF	TGTGCCAGCTCACTGGGGGACATTAACCTTTTACACGAGCAGTTCTTC
TRBJ2-7	few	TRBV10-3	NA	CAISNRDFYEQYF	TGTGCCATCAGTAATCGAGACTTCTACGAGCAGTACTTC
TRBJ2-5	few	TRBV7-2	NA	CASSHRTRHRQETQYF	TGTGCCAGCAGCCATCGGACCAGGCACCGCCAAGAGACCCAGTACTTC
TRBJ1-6	NA	TRBV20-1	TRBD1	CSARQGGPNSPLHF	TGCAGTGCTCGACAGGGAGGACCCAATTCACCCCTCCACTTT
TRBJ1-2	NA	TRBV11-2	NA	CASSLLGGGYGYTF	TGTGCCAGCAGCTTACTGGGGGGTGGGTATGGCTACACCTTC
TRBJ2-5	NA	TRBV7-2	TRBD2	CASSQRLAGFETQYF	TGTGCCAGCAGTCAACGACTAGCGGGATTTGAGACCCAGTACTTC
TRBJ2-1	NA	TRBV7-2	NA	CASSLIIGASANEQFF	TGTGCCAGCAGCTTAATTATCGGCGCTAGCGCAAATGAGCAGTTCTTC
TRBJ1-2	NA	TRBV29-1	NA	CSVEDLRTPVASLTF	TGCAGCGTTGAAGATCTTCGGACCCCCGTCGCGAGTTTAACCTTC
TRBJ2-1	NA	TRBV7-6	TRBD1	CASTVVGTGNNEQFF	TGTGCCAGCACCGTCGTGGGGACAGGGAACAATGAGCAGTTCTTC
TRBJ1-4	once	TRBV25-1	NA	CASSENRKGEDEKLFF	TGTGCCAGCAGTGAAAACAGAAAGGGTGAGGATGAAAAACTGTTTTTT
TRBJ1-5	many	TRBV6-1	NA	CASSEARTASPQHF	TGTGCCAGCAGTGAAGCTCGGACAGCCTCGCCCCAGCATTTT
TRBJ2-3	NA	TRBV7-6	TRBD2	CASSSAGGWGDTQYF	TGTGCCAGCAGCTCAGCGGGAGGCTGGGGAGATACGCAGTATTTT
TRBJ2-1	many	TRBV7-2	TRBD2	CASSLEAGGPLNEQFF	TGTGCCAGCAGCTTAGAGGCGGGAGGCCCCCTCAATGAGCAGTTCTTC
TRBJ1-5	NA	TRBV12-3/TRBV12-4	TRBD1	CASSLGSAGGRKPQHF	TGTGCCAGCAGTTTAGGGTCCGCAGGGGGTCGGAAGCCCCAGCATTTT
TRBJ1-3	NA	TRBV7-2	TRBD1	CASSLGQGVQVNTIYF	TGTGCCAGCAGCTTAGGACAGGGGGTGCAGGTCAACACCATATATTTT
TRBJ1-1	many	TRBV6-1	NA	CASSDYSLGVNTEAFF	TGTGCCAGCAGTGATTACTCCCTTGGGGTGAACACTGAAGCTTTCTTT
TRBJ1-2	NA	TRBV5-6	NA	CASSFDDRANYGYTF	TGTGCCAGCAGCTTCGACGACAGAGCTAACTATGGCTACACCTTC
TRBJ2-1	few	TRBV11-3	NA	CASSPGVIANEQFF	TGTGCCAGCAGCCCCGGAGTAATTGCAAATGAGCAGTTCTTC
TRBJ2-1	NA	TRBV6-1	NA	CASSKRSLVVGNEQFF	TGTGCCAGCAGTAAAAGGTCGCTAGTGGTCGGGAATGAGCAGTTCTTC
TRBJ2-2	NA	TRBV6-6	TRBD2	CASSYSGGRRVGELFF	TGTGCCAGCAGTTACTCTGGCGGGAGAAGAGTCGGGGAGCTGTTTTTT
TRBJ2-3	NA	TRBV2	TRBD2	CASRKGLAVSTDTQYF	TGTGCCAGCAGGAAGGGACTAGCGGTTAGCACAGATACGCAGTATTTT
TRBJ2-1	NA	TRBV3-1	NA	CASSQDLGSNEQFF	TGTGCCAGCAGCCAAGATTTGGGTAGCAATGAGCAGTTCTTC
TRBJ2-1	NA	TRBV6-1	NA	CASSYSLTGHNEQFF	TGTGCCAGCAGTTACAGTCTGACGGGCCACAATGAGCAGTTCTTC
TRBJ2-5	many	TRBV7-7	NA	CASSRDGGRETQYF	TGTGCCAGCAGTCGGGACGGCGGACGGGAGACCCAGTACTTC
TRBJ1-1	few	TRBV11-2	NA	CASSLRGARGTEAFF	TGTGCCAGCAGCTTACGTGGGGCGCGGGGCACTGAAGCTTTCTTT
TRBJ2-5	many	TRBV7-2	NA	CASSPSLGAGETQYF	TGTGCCAGCAGCCCAAGCCTCGGCGCCGGCGAGACCCAGTACTTC
TRBJ2-7	few	TRBV27	NA	CASSISTDYEQYF	TGTGCCAGCTCAATCTCGACGGACTACGAGCAGTACTTC
TRBJ2-2	many	TRBV28	TRBD1	CASGSSSGGNTGELFF	TGTGCCAGCGGCTCCTCGTCAGGGGGCAACACCGGGGAGCTGTTTTTT
TRBJ2-1	NA	TRBV28	NA	CASSLGGGPYNEQFF	TGTGCCAGCAGTTTAGGTGGAGGCCCGTACAATGAGCAGTTCTTC
TRBJ2-7	NA	TRBV23-1	NA	CASSQTGPYEQYF	TGCGCCAGCAGTCAAACAGGACCCTACGAGCAGTACTTC
TRBJ2-4	NA	TRBV7-9	NA	CASSAGQLAKNIQYF	TGTGCCAGCAGCGCGGGACAGCTAGCCAAAAACATTCAGTACTTC
TRBJ2-7	NA	TRBV5-1	TRBD1	CASSWTGSDEQYF	TGCGCCAGCAGCTGGACAGGGAGCGACGAGCAGTACTTC
TRBJ1-5	few	TRBV7-2	NA	CASSLLGGPDQPQHF	TGTGCCAGCAGCCTGCTCGGGGGACCCGATCAGCCCCAGCATTTT
TRBJ1-5	few	TRBV7-2	NA	CASSSQGSSNQPQHF	TGTGCCAGCAGCTCTCAAGGGAGTAGCAATCAGCCCCAGCATTTT
TRBJ1-1	few	TRBV19	NA	CASGFRGNTEAFF	TGTGCCAGCGGGTTCAGGGGTAACACTGAAGCTTTCTTT
TRBJ2-1	NA	TRBV11-2	NA	CASSLGRRGAGYNEQFF	TGTGCCAGCAGCTTAGGTAGGCGAGGGGCAGGTTACAATGAGCAGTTCTTC
TRBJ2-1	few	TRBV6-2/TRBV6-3	TRBD2	CASRQGLAGANEQFF	TGTGCCAGCAGACAAGGACTAGCGGGAGCCAATGAGCAGTTCTTC
TRBJ2-1	few	TRBV7-8	TRBD2	CASSLVGTSGAYNEQFF	TGTGCCAGCAGCTTAGTGGGGACTAGCGGGGCTTACAATGAGCAGTTCTTC
TRBJ2-1	NA	TRBV19	TRBD2	CASSGTAGRHEQFF	TGTGCCAGTAGTGGGACTGCCGGGAGGCATGAGCAGTTCTTC
TRBJ1-3	NA	TRBV4-3	NA	CASSQATLQRGGNTIYF	TGCGCCAGCAGCCAAGCTACGCTTCAGAGGGGTGGAAACACCATATATTTT
TRBJ1-6	NA	TRBV19	NA	CASRDDNSPLHF	TGTGCCAGCCGGGACGATAATTCACCCCTCCACTTT
TRBJ2-1	once	TRBV20-1	TRBD2	CSARLASSYNEQFF	TGCAGTGCACGACTAGCTAGCTCCTACAATGAGCAGTTCTTC
TRBJ2-1	few	TRBV7-8	TRBD2	CASSLASTSGGWYEQFF	TGTGCCAGCAGCTTAGCGTCGACTAGCGGAGGGTGGTATGAGCAGTTCTTC
TRBJ2-2	NA	TRBV12-3/TRBV12-4	TRBD2	CASSPLLAGPGELFF	TGTGCCAGCAGCCCACTACTAGCGGGACCCGGGGAGCTGTTTTTT
TRBJ1-5	few	TRBV24-1	NA	CATSGRFDSNQPQHF	TGTGCCACCAGTGGTCGGTTTGATAGCAATCAGCCCCAGCATTTT
TRBJ2-1	NA	TRBV27	NA	CASSPPGFTYNEQFF	TGTGCCAGCAGTCCCCCAGGGTTCACCTACAATGAGCAGTTCTTC
TRBJ1-5	NA	TRBV24-1	NA	CATSGGSGTTNQPQHF	TGTGCCACCAGTGGAGGATCCGGGACTACCAATCAGCCCCAGCATTTT
TRBJ2-1	once	TRBV7-9	TRBD2	CASTPSPGLVVEQFF	TGTGCCAGCACACCTTCACCGGGACTAGTGGTTGAGCAGTTCTTC
TRBJ2-1	few	TRBV28	TRBD2	CASSPPGTSLYNEQFF	TGTGCCAGCAGTCCCCCCGGGACTAGCCTTTACAATGAGCAGTTCTTC
TRBJ2-1	many	TRBV7-2	NA	CASSLGYPTGYNEQFF	TGTGCCAGCAGCTTAGGTTACCCTACGGGGTACAATGAGCAGTTCTTC
TRBJ2-5	few	TRBV12-3/TRBV12-4	NA	CASSLPQTQETQYF	TGTGCCAGCAGTTTACCCCAAACCCAAGAGACCCAGTACTTC
TRBJ2-1	NA	TRBV7-2	TRBD2	CASSLEGSGRAQFF	TGTGCCAGCAGCTTGGAGGGTAGCGGGAGGGCCCAGTTCTTC
TRBJ2-1	NA	TRBV10-2	TRBD2	CASWSGGVSGSPNNEQFF	TGCGCCAGCTGGTCGGGTGGTGTTAGCGGGAGCCCCAACAATGAGCAGTTCTTC
TRBJ2-1	NA	TRBV6-1	NA	CASSYQVNVADEQFF	TGTGCCAGCAGTTATCAGGTCAACGTGGCCGATGAGCAGTTCTTC
TRBJ1-5	many	TRBV7-2	TRBD1	CASSQDRGHNQPQHF	TGTGCCAGCAGCCAAGACAGGGGTCACAATCAGCCCCAGCATTTT